This T cell receptor (beta chain) was captured by sequencing in a study of shared clonotypes between healthy human individuals. Terminally differentiated effector memory CD45RA+ cells were excluded by CCR7 positive selection of CD45RO-negative cells. Sequencing was performed with immunoSEQ multiplex PCR; in TCRdb, only in-frame clones are kept and a portion is missing. This table holds about 2.1 million clones, about 94% found once. The V gene end was trimmed by 5 bases and the J gene end by 10 bases; junction bases not matched to a gene: 3. The CDR3 loop spans 11 amino acids. Germline V gene sequence: CDR1 SQVTM, CDR2 ANQGSEA. This clone was observed a single time.

The sample comprised naive CD8+ T cells from PBMCs. The receptor comes from a man younger than 30 in good health. Some clones in this sample may be carry-over from other donors' samples. The chain couples TRBV29-1 to TRBJ2-1; 9 bases map to TRBD1. CDR3 nucleotide sequence: TGCAGCGTTTGGGACAGGGCCGAGCAGTTCTTC. As protein: CSVWDRAEQFF.